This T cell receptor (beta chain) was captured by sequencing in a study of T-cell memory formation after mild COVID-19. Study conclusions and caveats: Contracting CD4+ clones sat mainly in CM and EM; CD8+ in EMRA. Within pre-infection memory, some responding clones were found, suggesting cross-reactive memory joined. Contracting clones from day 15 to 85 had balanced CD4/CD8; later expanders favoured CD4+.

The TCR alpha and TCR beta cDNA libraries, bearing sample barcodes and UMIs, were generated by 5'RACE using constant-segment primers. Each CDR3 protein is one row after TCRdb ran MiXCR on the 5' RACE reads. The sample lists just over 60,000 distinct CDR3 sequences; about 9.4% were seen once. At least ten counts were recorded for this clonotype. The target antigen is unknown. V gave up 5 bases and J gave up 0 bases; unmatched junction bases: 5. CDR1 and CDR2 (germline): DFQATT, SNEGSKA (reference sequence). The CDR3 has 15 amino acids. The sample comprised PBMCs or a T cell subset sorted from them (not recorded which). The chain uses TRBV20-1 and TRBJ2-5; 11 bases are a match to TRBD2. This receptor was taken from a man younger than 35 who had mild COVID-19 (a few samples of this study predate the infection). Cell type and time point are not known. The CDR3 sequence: CSASPSGGYQETQYF. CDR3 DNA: TGCAGTGCTTCGCCTAGCGGGGGGTACCAAGAGACCCAGTACTTC.